This T cell receptor (beta chain) was sequenced for a study of human T cells and chemical hapten exposure (dated by TCRdb to about 2021). Background on the whole study: Libraries were pooled for sequencing, and variation in per-sample TCR yields was attributed mainly to small differences in library volumes within the pool. Each blood RNA sample was used to sequence both TCR alpha and TCR beta chains. The study tracked peripheral blood TCR repertoire changes in vivo during primary and secondary sensitization to the hapten diphenylcyclopropenone (DPC) in alopecia patients.

The germline V gene (reference sequence) provides CDR1 DFQATT and CDR2 SNEGSKA. A distance of 10 bases separates the germline ends of V and J, which lose 0 bases and 4 bases respectively. Its CDR3 holds 15 amino acids, cysteine through phenylalanine. CDR3 DNA is the only sequence kept; it has 45 bases, read in frame from the first base. Study-level results and caveats: No change with DPC sensitization was found in the number of TCRs above 1 in 1000 frequency, and no evidence of global repertoire structure alterations was found. Repeated subsampling changed both the strength of the expansion versus patch-test correlation and the threshold at which that correlation became significant.

The library was made by 5' RACE. Reads for this sample came from an Illumina MiSeq. During library preparation, unique molecular identifiers were attached to individual cDNA molecules so that TCRs could be counted quantitatively and reproducibly. The study's own analysis went as follows. A median of about 100,000 TCRs per sample was observed, with a range of 23,224 to 690,600. The Decombinator software suite was used to annotate V, J and CDR3 in the TCR reads. To make PS versus PT1 abundance plots, every sample was subsampled to the same number of TCRs (28,000). Expanded TCRs were defined as absent before sensitization and observed at least eight times at the 2-week time point. TCRdb reanalyzed the raw reads on its own, using fastp at Q25 for trimming and MiXCR for clone calling, and kept in-frame beta chains. Rows merge per CDR3 protein into single entries with the most common DNA and genes. TCRdb's processing, not the study's, gives the V and J calls here. Recorded for this sample are about 81,000 distinct CDR3 sequences; approximately 7.7% of them occurred a single time. Under 3% of the sample belongs to the ten largest clones.

This clonotype was counted ten times or more. It has no known antigen specificity. No per-base quality is available; no much larger clone lies one base away. Total RNA was extracted from unfractionated whole blood collected in Tempus Blood RNA tubes. Five healthy volunteers acted as controls for TCR sequencing and had blood drawn at day 0, 2 weeks and 6 weeks. The chain is assembled from TRBV20-1 and TRBJ2-6, with the D segment identity uncertain. The origin of this receptor is a male donor in good health. The DNA reads TGCAGTGCTAGAGATGAAGGGTCAGGGGCCAACGTCCTGACTTTC. The translation is CSARDEGSGANVLTF.